A single sample is the source of the 18 T cell receptor beta chains below, sequenced in a study of identical twins. TCRdb re-called the 5' RACE reads with MiXCR, one entry per CDR3 protein. The table has 200,000 to 250,000 distinct CDR3 sequences, 7.5% seen once. The same sample was also studied in work on yellow fever vaccine responses in identical twins.

The sample consisted of memory (CD45RO+) T cells sorted from blood. The receptors were sampled from a woman in her late teens or twenties in good health.

This chain links TRBV7-2 with TRBJ1-2, with D possibly TRBD1 on 6 matching bases. V was pared by 3 bases and J by 3 bases, with 14 bases between. The CDR3 runs 15 residues. Germline V gene data show CDR1 as SGHTA and CDR2 as FQGNSA. DNA for the CDR3: TGTGCCAGCAGCTTCAGACAGGCACGGGACTATGGCTACACCTTC. Translating it yields CASSFRQARDYGYTF.

The chain couples TRBV5-5 to TRBJ2-6; a weak D match, TRBD2 (7 bases). Germline CDR1 is SGHKS and CDR2 is YYEKEE (reference sequence). The CDR3 contains 16 residues. With 3 bases removed from V and 7 bases from J, the gap between germline ends came to 17 bases. CDR3 DNA sequence: TGTGCCAGCAGCTCCATTTCGGGGGGCCGAGCCAACGTCCTGACTTTC. It yields the protein CASSSISGGRANVLTF.

The chain employs TRBV29-1 and TRBJ2-3; 8 nucleotides line up with TRBD2. Germline-derived CDR1 and CDR2 are SQVTM and ANQGSEA. The V and J ends lost 3 bases and 1 base, in that order; junction bases with no gene match: 3. CDR3 length equals 14 residues. The CDR3 protein is CSVDLREGTDTQYF. The CDR3 coding sequence is TGCAGCGTTGATTTGCGGGAGGGCACAGATACGCAGTATTTT.

The rearrangement joins TRBV27 to TRBJ1-2, with 8 bases aligning to TRBD1. This CDR3 spans 13 amino acids. Germline CDR1 and CDR2: MNHEY and SMNVEV (reference sequence). With V trimmed by 5 bases and J by 3 bases, 2 bases remained unmatched. The CDR3 loop is CASSRQGHYGYTF. DNA of the CDR3: TGTGCCAGCAGTAGACAGGGGCACTATGGCTACACCTTC.

The gene calls are TRBV5-1 and TRBJ2-7, with 7 bases matching TRBD2. CDR1 and CDR2 from the germline V gene are SGHRS and YFSETQ. This CDR3 has 14 residues. With 0 bases clipped from V and 5 bases from J, the junction kept 5 bases outside the gene matches. DNA for the CDR3: TGCGCCAGCAGCTTGGGCGCCCGGGGGGACGAGCAGTACTTC. Translated, it gives CASSLGARGDEQYF.

Many counts were recorded for this clonotype. The chain employs TRBV3-1 and TRBJ1-5; the D is unclear. Per the germline V gene, CDR1 is LGHDT and CDR2 is YNNKEL (reference sequence). V was pared by 0 bases and J by 9 bases, with 9 bases between. The CDR3 totals 13 residues. The CDR3 sequence: CASSQEPSRPQHF. The CDR3 nucleotides read TGTGCCAGCAGCCAAGAGCCCTCCCGGCCCCAGCATTTT.

The chain is built from TRBV6-2 or TRBV6-3 and TRBJ2-7, with 7 bases fitting TRBD1. CDR3 length equals 13 residues. Germline V gene data show CDR1 as MNHEY and CDR2 as SVGEGT. Trimming took 6 bases from V and 2 from J; bases not matched to a gene: 4. CDR3 loop: CASRTTGPYEQYF. As DNA, the CDR3 is TGTGCCAGCAGGACGACAGGGCCCTACGAGCAGTACTTC.

The chain couples TRBV4-2 to TRBJ1-6; maybe TRBD1 (5 bases). V was pared by 1 base and J by 5 bases, with 12 bases between. The CDR3 contains 16 residues. Per the germline V gene, CDR1 is LGHNA and CDR2 is YNFKEQ. CDR3 coding DNA: TGTGCCAGCAGCCAAGGGCATGGGGGAGATAATTCACCCCTCCACTTT. It codes for CASSQGHGGDNSPLHF.

This clonotype was observed many times. This chain links TRBV29-1 with TRBJ2-5; D may match TRBD1 or TRBD2 (5 bases each). The CDR3 covers 13 residues. V lost 8 bases and J lost 5, with 18 bases in between. The germline V gene has CDR1 SQVTM and CDR2 ANQGSEA. The CDR3 DNA sequence: TGCAGCTCTGGCTGGGGACGCAGGGAGACCCAGTACTTC. Its protein product is CSSGWGRRETQYF. The variable domain in full, completed from reference TRBV29-1 and TRBJ2-5, reads SAVISQKPSRDICQRGTSLTIQCQVDSQVTMMFWYRQQPGQSLTLIATANQGSEATYESGFVIDKFPISRPNLTFSTLTVSNMSPEDSSIYLCSSGWGRRETQYFGPGTRLLVL.

This clonotype showed up many times. This rearrangement joins TRBV28 to TRBJ2-6; TRBD2 might be the D (7 bases). Trimming pared 7 bases from V and 0 bases from J, leaving 22 bases between. The CDR3 contains 19 residues. The V gene's germline CDR1 is MDHEN and CDR2 SYDVKM. The chain's CDR3 is CASTSTLGGGSSGANVLTF. The DNA of the CDR3 is TGTGCCAGCACATCAACGCTGGGAGGGGGAAGCTCTGGGGCCAACGTCCTGACTTTC. The variable domain in full, completed from reference TRBV28 and TRBJ2-6, reads DVKVTQSSRYLVKRTGEKVFLECVQDMDHENMFWYRQDPGLGLRLIYFSYDVKMKEKGDIPEGYSVSREKKERFSLILESASTNQTSMYLCASTSTLGGGSSGANVLTFGAGSRLTVL.

This clonotype was picked up many times. The gene calls are TRBV20-1 and TRBJ2-3; the D call may be TRBD1 or TRBD2 (5 bases each). Trimming stripped 7 bases from V and 0 bases from J, with 14 bases between. Germline assignment: CDR1 DFQATT and CDR2 SNEGSKA (reference sequence). This CDR3 has 14 residues. The CDR3 DNA is TGCAGTGTAATAAGAAGGGACAGCACAGATACGCAGTATTTT. This gives the protein CSVIRRDSTDTQYF.

V and J are TRBV5-1 and TRBJ2-2; weak D call: TRBD2 (6 bases). Trimming shortened V by 4 bases and J by 4 bases, and 11 bases separated the two germline ends. Looked up from germline, CDR1 is SGHRS and CDR2 is YFSETQ. The CDR3 totals 14 residues. The CDR3 nucleotides read TGCGCCAGCAGCCCGGGCGGGGCCACCGGGGAGCTGTTTTTT. It is translated as CASSPGGATGELFF.

At least ten counts were recorded for this clonotype. J is TRBJ2-1 and V is TRBV12-5; 10 nucleotides align to TRBD1. The trim removed 5 bases at V and 10 bases at J, leaving 8 bases unmatched. Germline CDR1 and CDR2: LGHNT and FRNRAP. The CDR3 is 14 residues long. Here the CDR3 DNA reads TGTGCTAGTGGTACCGGGACAGGGGATATAGAGCAGTTCTTC. Its protein product is CASGTGTGDIEQFF.

This chain connects TRBV9 to TRBJ2-1; TRBD1 might be the D (6 bases). Germline values: CDR1 SGDLS, CDR2 YYNGEE. The CDR3 extends over 13 amino acids. V was shortened by 3 bases and J by 4 bases, with 8 bases between the two germline ends. The CDR3 region is CASSADSYNEQFF. CDR3 nucleotide sequence: TGTGCCAGCAGCGCGGACAGTTACAATGAGCAGTTCTTC.

This clonotype was counted only a few times. The rearrangement joins TRBV28 to TRBJ2-5; 13 nucleotides align to TRBD2. Germline trimming cut 4 bases from V and 3 bases from J; bases unmatched to any gene: 14. The CDR3 is made up of 19 amino acids. Germline-derived CDR1 and CDR2 are MDHEN and SYDVKM. CDR3 sequence (DNA): TGTGCCAGCAGTTCATGGACTAGCGGGGGATCTTTGCGAAAAGAGACCCAGTACTTC. Its translation is CASSSWTSGGSLRKETQYF.

This chain links TRBV6-5 with TRBJ2-5, with D uncertain. The germline V and J ends were trimmed by 1 base and 2 bases, with 5 bases remaining between them. The germline V gene encodes CDR1 MNHEY and CDR2 SVGAGI. There are 13 residues in the CDR3. In DNA form, the CDR3 reads TGTGCCAGCAGTTACTTTGGGCAAGAGACCCAGTACTTC. Its translation: CASSYFGQETQYF.

The chain combines TRBV28 with TRBJ2-5; 8 nucleotides line up with TRBD1. Per the germline V gene, CDR1 is MDHEN and CDR2 is SYDVKM. The J segment lost 3 bases and the V segment lost 6 bases, leaving 6 bases of the junction unmatched. The CDR3 has 14 amino acids. The CDR3 bases are TGTGCCAGCAGCCTGGACAGGGTGAAAGAGACCCAGTACTTC. It specifies CASSLDRVKETQYF.

Here the CDR3 reads CASNPTGRGGTQYF. CDR3 sequence (DNA): TGTGCCAGCAACCCCACCGGCCGGGGGGGGACCCAGTACTTC. This sequence joins TRBV12-3 or TRBV12-4 and TRBJ2-5; 8 nucleotides align to TRBD2. With 7 bases clipped from V and 7 bases from J, the junction kept 11 bases outside the gene matches. The CDR3 spans 14 residues.